This TCR beta chain was captured in a study of T cells in Graves' hyperthyroidism and ophthalmopathy. Findings of the study overall: Median prediction lead before ophthalmopathy onset was 5 to 7 months with the model. Ophthalmopathy was separated from stable hyperthyroidism by a 13 V-J model.

This clonotype was detected many times. The antigen is not known. Newly diagnosed hyperthyroidism patients aged 18 to 65 years had disease lasting under 2 months. Diagnosis rested on symptoms, serum thyroxine and TRAb, thyroid ultrasound, and orbital computed tomography. Researchers took RNA transcripts and amplified the TCR beta CDR3 regions from them. First-round RT-PCR of the TCR CDR3 relied on the HTBI primer set. TCRdb reanalysed the multiplex PCR reads using MiXCR and keeps one entry per CDR3 protein. The sample includes 730,000 or so distinct CDR3 sequences, 18% of them seen just once. CDR3 length: 14 amino acids. The V and J ends lost 0 bases and 3 bases respectively, with 8 bases between them. Germline V gene lookup returns CDR1 MNHEY and CDR2 SVGEGT.

J is TRBJ1-2 and V is TRBV6-2 or TRBV6-3; D may be TRBD1 (5 bases). Sequencing used blood. The clonotype originates from a woman aged 45-60 years with Graves' hyperthyroidism that later progressed to Graves' ophthalmopathy. The CDR3 DNA follows: TGTGCCAGCAGTTACTCGACAGCAGACTATGGCTACACCTTC. This translates into CASSYSTADYGYTF.